One and the same sample provided the 7 T cell receptor beta chains below, sequenced in a study of blood T cell repertoires in COVID-19. Profiled with immunoSEQ multiplex PCR; TCRdb holds only in-frame clones, not every one. This table has roughly 100,000 clones, 86% appearing once. Material: peripheral blood. All receptors come from a woman of 80 years or more with acute or convalescent COVID-19.

The chain employs TRBV6-5 and TRBJ1-1; D is unresolved. The V end lost 0 bases, the J end lost 5 bases, and 7 bases lay between the germline ends. Germline V gene data show CDR1 as MNHEY and CDR2 as SVGAGI. The CDR3 is made up of 13 amino acids. The CDR3 DNA reads TGTGCCAGCAGTTACTCGAGGGTTACTGAAGCTTTCTTT. The encoded protein is CASSYSRVTEAFF.

The chain is built from TRBV2 and TRBJ1-6, with D perhaps TRBD1 (6 bases). This CDR3 is built from 17 residues. CDR1 SNHLY and CDR2 FYNNEI come from the germline V gene. V lost 2 bases and J 4 bases, leaving 15 bases between the germline ends. The CDR3 sequence is CASSETEQGFYNSPLHF. The DNA of the CDR3 is TGTGCCAGCAGTGAAACAGAACAGGGTTTTTATAATTCACCCCTCCACTTT.

This clone was seen just once. The chain uses TRBV7-2 and TRBJ2-2, with 8 bases fitting TRBD1. Germline V CDR1 and CDR2: SGHTA, FQGNSA. This CDR3 contains 18 residues. With V trimmed by 1 base and J by 5 bases, 12 bases remained unmatched. The CDR3 DNA reads TGTGCCAGCAGCTTAGTGCCCCCAGGGGGCGCGGGGACCGGGGAGCTGTTTTTT. It codes for CASSLVPPGGAGTGELFF.

This sequence joins TRBV23-1 and TRBJ1-2; D possibly corresponds to TRBD1 (5 bases). TRBV23-1 counts as an open reading frame of uncertain function. CDR3 length equals 15 residues. Trimming removed 6 bases from V and 2 bases from J, with 16 bases in between. The CDR3 DNA reads TGCGCCAGCAGCACGAGACAGCCGTGCAACTATGGCTACACCTTC. Protein product: CASSTRQPCNYGYTF.

This chain uses TRBV4-1 with TRBJ1-2; the match to TRBD1 covers 7 bases. The V segment lost 4 bases and the J segment 5 bases; nucleotides outside the gene matches: 16. Germline V gives CDR1 MGHRA, CDR2 YSYEKL. This CDR3 region has 17 residues. As DNA, the CDR3 is TGCGCCAGCAGCCCTGGGACAGCCAGCCAAATTGGATATGGCTACACCTTC. Protein: CASSPGTASQIGYGYTF.

The DNA for the CDR3 is TGTGCCAGCAGTGAAGGGTTTCCCCCGGCCTACGAGCAGTACTTC. It specifies CASSEGFPPAYEQYF. The chain uses TRBV2 and TRBJ2-7; D remains unclear. V was cut by 1 base and J by 2 bases, with 12 bases left in between. Germline lookup yields CDR1 SNHLY and CDR2 FYNNEI. This CDR3 region has 15 residues.

In DNA form, the CDR3 reads TGCGCCAGCAGCTTGGACCTCGGGGGTAGTGGAAACACCATATATTTT. Protein: CASSLDLGGSGNTIYF. The chain joins TRBV5-1 to TRBJ1-3, with D possibly matching TRBD1 (5 bases). Trimming removed 0 bases at V and 3 bases at J, with 13 bases between. The CDR3 length is 16 residues. CDR1 and CDR2 from the germline V gene are SGHRS and YFSETQ. Based on the CDR3 plus reference TRBV5-1 and TRBJ1-3, the full variable domain is KAGVTQTPRYLIKTRGQQVTLSCSPISGHRSVSWYQQTPGQGLQFLFEYFSETQRNKGNFPGRFSGRQFSNSRSEMNVSTLELGDSALYLCASSLDLGGSGNTIYFGEGSWLTVV.